Only a few counts were recorded for the clone carrying this T cell receptor beta chain. Germline V CDR1 and CDR2: SGHRS, YFSETQ. Trimming shortened V by 4 bases and J by 1 base, and 12 bases separated the two germline ends. The CDR3 has 14 amino acids. Some clones are missing from TCRdb's copy, which holds only in-frame ones; the method was immunoSEQ multiplex PCR. The sample shows 6,000 to 8,500 clones, 75% to 85% of them seen only once. This sample was included in a study of immune evolution from preneoplasia to lung adenocarcinoma. This chain uses TRBV5-1 with TRBJ2-7, with D possibly being TRBD1 (6 bases). Sequenced input: FFPE minimally invasive lung adenocarcinoma tissue. This clonotype was sampled from a person aged 70 to 85 with lung adenocarcinoma. Written as DNA, the CDR3 is TGCGCCAGCAGCGAGGCAGGGGTATCCTACGAGCAGTACTTC. Its translation: CASSEAGVSYEQYF.